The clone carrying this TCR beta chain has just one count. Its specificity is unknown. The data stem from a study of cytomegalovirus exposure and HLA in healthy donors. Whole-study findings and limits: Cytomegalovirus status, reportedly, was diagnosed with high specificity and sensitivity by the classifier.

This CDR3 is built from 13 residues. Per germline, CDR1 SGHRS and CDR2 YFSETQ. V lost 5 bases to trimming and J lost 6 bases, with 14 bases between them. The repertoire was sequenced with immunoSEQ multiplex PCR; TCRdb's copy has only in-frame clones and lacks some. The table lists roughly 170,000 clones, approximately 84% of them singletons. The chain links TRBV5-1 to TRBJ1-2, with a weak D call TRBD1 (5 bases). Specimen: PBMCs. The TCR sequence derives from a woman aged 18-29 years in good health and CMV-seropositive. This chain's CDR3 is CASSIGDSHGYTF. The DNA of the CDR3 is TGCGCCAGCAGTATCGGGGACTCGCATGGCTACACCTTC.